This entry lists 21 T cell receptor beta chains sequenced from one sample in a study of post-analysis software for immune sequencing data (dated by TCRdb to between 2015 and 2017). Antigens for these TCRs are unknown. Libraries were built with PCR. This sample was sequenced with an Illumina HiSeq 2500. Unique molecular identifiers were incorporated into TCR beta cDNA libraries to reduce PCR and sequencing biases. Using fastp trimming at Q25 and MiXCR clonotype assembly, TCRdb reanalyzed the public sequencing data and kept in-frame beta chains. Here each entry gathers all rows of one CDR3 protein and keeps the most common genes and DNA. In all, the sample holds roughly 600,000 distinct CDR3 sequences, and around 40% of those were seen once. Of the sample, around 1.7% falls within the top ten clones. What the study reported, not specific to this receptor: Significantly higher frequencies in patients than in controls were found for about 5 TRBV segments, including TRBV5-6, TRBV5-1 and TRBV20-1.

What was sequenced was blood. Receptors were obtained from a girl between 5 and 17 years old with multiple sclerosis.

The V and J genes are TRBV5-1 and TRBJ2-7, with D possibly matching TRBD1 (6 bases). Germline V gives CDR1 SGHRS, CDR2 YFSETQ. The CDR3 runs 15 residues. V was pared by 3 bases and J by 3 bases, with 16 bases between. This CDR3 reads CASSSTTGINYEQYF. The CDR3 region has the DNA TGCGCCAGCAGCTCCACCACAGGGATCAACTACGAGCAGTACTTC. The variable domain in full, with the rest retrieved from reference TRBV5-1 and TRBJ2-7, is KAGVTQTPRYLIKTRGQQVTLSCSPISGHRSVSWYQQTPGQGLQFLFEYFSETQRNKGNFPGRFSGRQFSNSRSEMNVSTLELGDSALYLCASSSTTGINYEQYFGPGTRLTVT.

This chain links TRBV5-1 with TRBJ2-6; TRBD1 aligns across 9 bases. This CDR3 has 17 residues. Trimming took 4 bases from V and 4 from J; bases not matched to a gene: 9. Per the germline V gene, CDR1 is SGHRS and CDR2 is YFSETQ. The CDR3 protein is CASSPRGQGPGANVLTF. As DNA, the CDR3 is TGCGCCAGCAGCCCCCGGGGACAGGGTCCCGGGGCCAACGTCCTGACTTTC.

This rearrangement joins TRBV5-1 to TRBJ2-7; unclear D gene. V lost 8 bases and J 1 base, leaving 13 bases between the germline ends. This CDR3 is built from 13 residues. Germline V gene data show CDR1 as SGHRS and CDR2 as YFSETQ. The CDR3 DNA reads TGCGCCAGTTCTACCGCACGGTCCTACGAGCAGTACTTC. Translating it yields CASSTARSYEQYF. The full variable domain, completed using reference TRBV5-1 and TRBJ2-7, is KAGVTQTPRYLIKTRGQQVTLSCSPISGHRSVSWYQQTPGQGLQFLFEYFSETQRNKGNFPGRFSGRQFSNSRSEMNVSTLELGDSALYLCASSTARSYEQYFGPGTRLTVT.

The chain joins TRBV2 to TRBJ2-5; a weak D match, TRBD1 (6 bases). V was pared by 5 bases and J by 3 bases, with 10 bases between. The CDR3 is made up of 13 amino acids. Germline V gene sequence: CDR1 SNHLY, CDR2 FYNNEI. The CDR3 bases are TGTGCCAGCAGTCGTACAGGGAAAGAGACCCAGTACTTC. Its translation: CASSRTGKETQYF.

The CDR3 DNA reads as TGTGCCAGCAGTCCGAATCCCGGGACAGTTAGCAATCAGCCCCAGCATTTT. This gives the protein CASSPNPGTVSNQPQHF. J is TRBJ1-5 and V is TRBV12-3 or TRBV12-4, with 7 bases that match TRBD1. The CDR3 runs to 17 residues. Unmatched junction bases numbered 10, after V lost 5 bases and J lost 0 bases.

In this sample, this clonotype turned up a few times. This chain connects TRBV2 to TRBJ2-3; TRBD2 matches 13 bases. This CDR3 contains 20 residues. Per the germline V gene, CDR1 is SNHLY and CDR2 is FYNNEI. Trimming cost V 7 bases and J 2 bases; bases outside gene matches: 18. The CDR3 sequence: CASTARMGLAGNSLTDTQYF. The CDR3 nucleotides read TGTGCCAGCACGGCGCGAATGGGACTAGCGGGGAACTCTCTCACAGATACGCAGTATTTT.

V and J are TRBV20-1 and TRBJ2-1; possibly TRBD1 or TRBD2 for D (5 bases each). This CDR3 is built from 14 residues. Germline CDR1 DFQATT, CDR2 SNEGSKA (reference sequence). V was clipped by 6 bases and J by 0 bases, with 12 bases between them. CDR3 sequence: CSANRRNSYNEQFF. The DNA for the CDR3 is TGCAGTGCCAACAGGAGGAACTCCTACAATGAGCAGTTCTTC.

The chain employs TRBV7-8 and TRBJ1-1; D not certain. V shed 1 base and J shed 8 bases, with 11 bases lying between them. Germline V gene lookup returns CDR1 SGHVS and CDR2 FQNEAQ. CDR3 size: 13 residues. CDR3 DNA sequence: TGTGCCAGCAGCTTAGTTCTGGGCCGGGAAGCTTTCTTT. This encodes CASSLVLGREAFF.

V usage is TRBV12-3 or TRBV12-4 and J usage is TRBJ2-4; D gene uncertain. This CDR3 has 13 amino acids. V was trimmed by 4 bases and J by 5 bases, leaving 9 bases between them. CDR3 DNA: TGTGCCAGCAGTTCCCCGGGTGAAAACATTCAGTACTTC. Its protein is CASSSPGENIQYF.

V gene TRBV29-1 combines with J gene TRBJ2-7; D perhaps matches TRBD2 (6 bases). The CDR3 extends over 14 amino acids. Trimming took off 5 bases at V and 6 bases at J, with 20 bases between the two ends. Germline loops: CDR1 SQVTM, CDR2 ANQGSEA. The CDR3 loop is CSVTQPASVSEQYF. CDR3 nucleotides: TGCAGCGTTACCCAACCTGCTAGCGTCTCCGAGCAGTACTTC.

This clonotype turned up a few times. One base away lies a much larger clone, so this may be a sequencing read error. This chain uses TRBV7-2 with TRBJ2-1, with D hard to call. The germline CDR1 and CDR2 sequences are SGHTA and FQGNSA. This CDR3 comprises 14 residues. V was pared by 5 bases and J by 7 bases, with 15 bases between. The CDR3 DNA reads TGTGCCAGCAGCAGAAGGAAGTCGTGGAATGAGCAGTTCTTC. It yields the protein CASSRRKSWNEQFF.

V usage is TRBV12-3 or TRBV12-4 and J usage is TRBJ2-1; tentatively, D is TRBD2 (5 bases). Trimming removed 8 bases at V and 3 bases at J, with 14 bases between. The CDR3 spans 14 residues. CDR3 DNA sequence: TGTGCCAGCCAAGGAAGCGGCCTCTACAATGAGCAGTTCTTC. This encodes CASQGSGLYNEQFF.

The table lists this clonotype with a few counts. The chain uses TRBV7-2 and TRBJ2-5; 8 bases match TRBD2. V lost 5 bases to trimming and J lost 7 bases; unmatched junction nucleotides: 12. This CDR3 has 15 amino acids. The germline V gene has CDR1 SGHTA and CDR2 FQGNSA. The CDR3 nucleotides read TGTGCCAGCAGCCTCTTCCAAGCGGGAGAGGCGACCCAGTACTTC. This translates into CASSLFQAGEATQYF.

This clonotype was recorded a few times. The chain recombines TRBV13 with TRBJ1-2; D is unclear. The germline V gene encodes CDR1 PRHDT and CDR2 FYEKMQ (reference sequence). Trimming cost V 1 base and J 6 bases, with 9 bases left between them. The CDR3 is 13 residues long. CDR3 sequence (DNA): TGTGCCAGCAGCTTAGAGGGCTCACATGGCTACACCTTC. Its protein product is CASSLEGSHGYTF. Drawing the rest from reference TRBV13 and TRBJ1-2, the complete variable domain is AAGVIQSPRHLIKEKRETATLKCYPIPRHDTVYWYQQGPGQDPQFLISFYEKMQSDKGSIPDRFSAQQFSDYHSELNMSSLELGDSALYFCASSLEGSHGYTFGSGTRLTVV.

V usage is TRBV7-8 and J usage is TRBJ1-5; D is perhaps TRBD1 (6 bases). This CDR3 has 15 amino acids. The V gene's germline CDR1 is SGHVS and CDR2 FQNEAQ. Between the trimmed V and J ends, which lost 4 bases and 6 bases, there was a span of 16 bases. CDR3 sequence reads: CASSSSKQGIQPQHF. In DNA form, the CDR3 reads TGTGCCAGCAGCTCGTCCAAACAGGGAATTCAGCCCCAGCATTTT.

The gene calls are TRBV6-5 and TRBJ2-7; 9 bases agree with TRBD1. Germline V CDR1 and CDR2: MNHEY, SVGAGI. The CDR3 runs to 14 residues. The trim removed 5 bases at V and 3 bases at J, leaving 5 bases unmatched. This chain's CDR3 is CASSKTGGNYEQYF. The CDR3 DNA sequence: TGTGCCAGCAGTAAGACAGGGGGTAACTACGAGCAGTACTTC.

The J gene is TRBJ2-6, the V gene TRBV12-3 or TRBV12-4, with D hard to call. The V and J ends lost 1 base and 2 bases respectively, with 15 bases between them. This CDR3 has 18 residues. The DNA of the CDR3 is TGTGCCAGCAGTTTAGAAGACTCTAGGGCACCTGGGGCCAACGTCCTGACTTTC. It specifies CASSLEDSRAPGANVLTF.

In DNA form, the CDR3 reads TGTGCCAGCAGCCCCGGGGGACTGTCGCAGGATGGCTACACCTTC. It specifies CASSPGGLSQDGYTF. This rearrangement joins TRBV3-1 to TRBJ1-2, with D possibly matching TRBD1 (5 bases). The CDR3 is made up of 15 amino acids. The V end was cut by 4 bases, the J end by 6 bases, with 18 bases between. Germline V gives CDR1 LGHDT, CDR2 YNNKEL (reference sequence).

This chain joins TRBV7-9 and TRBJ2-1, with D maybe TRBD2 (6 bases). This CDR3 is 15 amino acids long. Germline values: CDR1 SEHNR, CDR2 FQNEAQ (reference sequence). Trimming pared 4 bases from V and 5 bases from J, leaving 15 bases between. CDR3 protein: CASSSWTNSDNEQFF. CDR3 in DNA: TGTGCCAGCAGCTCTTGGACTAACAGCGACAATGAGCAGTTCTTC. Supplemented by reference TRBV7-9 and TRBJ2-1, the full variable domain reads DTGVSQNPRHKITKRGQNVTFRCDPISEHNRLYWYRQTLGQGPEFLTYFQNEAQLEKSRLLSDRFSAERPKGSFSTLEIQRTEQGDSAMYLCASSSWTNSDNEQFFGPGTRLTVL.

The V and J genes are TRBV25-1 and TRBJ2-3; 9 bases map to TRBD1. Losses at the gene ends were 7 bases for V and 5 bases for J; bases not matched to a gene: 10. CDR3 length: 15 amino acids. CDR1 is MGHDK, CDR2 SYGVNS, per germline. The CDR3 DNA sequence: TGTGCCAGCACCCTGCGGACAGGGGACAAAGATACGCAGTATTTT. This codes for CASTLRTGDKDTQYF.

This clonotype has at least ten counts. The chain carries TRBV29-1 and TRBJ2-6, with a weak D call TRBD1 (6 bases). Per germline, CDR1 SQVTM and CDR2 ANQGSEA. The length of the CDR3 is 14 residues. Trimming stripped 4 bases from V and 0 bases from J, with 7 bases between. The CDR3 nucleotides are TGCAGCGTTGTGGACAGCTCTGGGGCCAACGTCCTGACTTTC. Translating it yields CSVVDSSGANVLTF.